This TCR beta chain was retrieved from a study of response to subunit inactivated influenza vaccine. Details on this clonotype: The antigen is undetermined.

Via MiXCR, TCRdb re-called the RT-PCR reads, giving one row per CDR3 protein. The sample consists of 450,000 to 600,000 distinct CDR3 sequences, approximately 7.1% of them appearing once. Overall study results and limits: Few new T cells, the authors suggested, are recruited by each seasonal influenza vaccination.

The sequence was collected from a man aged 50 to 69 who received an inactivated influenza vaccine. Sample: PBMCs from blood, taken approximately 25 months after vaccination.

CDR3 bases: TGTGCCAGCAGCTGGGGGACAGGGCCGGATACGCAGTATTTT. It specifies CASSWGTGPDTQYF. The chain couples TRBV5-6 to TRBJ2-3, with TRBD1 matching over 9 bases. Germline V lookup: CDR1 SGHDT, CDR2 YYEEEE. The CDR3 consists of 14 residues. After removal of 3 bases from V and 6 bases from J, the junction contained 5 bases not matched to a gene.